The 14 T cell receptor beta chains listed next were all sequenced from one sample in a study of Graves' ophthalmopathy and Graves' hyperthyroidism. RNA served as the template for amplifying TCR beta CDR3 regions. The workflow started with a first-round RT-PCR run with HTBI primers and then moved on to a second-round multiplex PCR. TCRdb re-analysed the multiplex PCR reads in MiXCR, keeping a single row per CDR3 protein. The table has around 340,000 distinct CDR3 sequences, roughly 16% seen once. Source material: peripheral blood. The receptors shown here come from an adult man with Graves' ophthalmopathy.

This clonotype was seen a handful of times. Being one base from a much bigger clone, this may be a read error. Here the CDR3 DNA reads TGCGCCAGCAGCCAAAGGGTGGGCTACGAGCAGTACTTC. Protein: CASSQRVGYEQYF. The rearrangement uses TRBV4-1 and TRBJ2-7; D gene unclear. Germline CDR1 and CDR2: MGHRA and YSYEKL. V lost 2 bases and J lost 3, with 8 bases in between. The CDR3 has 13 amino acids.

This clonotype showed up many times. The gene calls are TRBV6-5 and TRBJ2-7, with a tentative D call TRBD2 (5 bases). The CDR3 extends over 15 amino acids. The germline gives CDR1 MNHEY, CDR2 SVGAGI. V was clipped by 6 bases and J by 0 bases, with 15 bases between them. In DNA form, the CDR3 reads TGTGCCAGCAGGCCTGTCAGCGGACGCTCCTACGAGCAGTACTTC. This sequence encodes CASRPVSGRSYEQYF.

This clonotype was recorded at least ten times. The chain has TRBV6-5 and TRBJ2-2; D is perhaps TRBD1 (6 bases). This CDR3 spans 14 amino acids. Germline CDR1 MNHEY, CDR2 SVGAGI. The V gene lost 5 bases and the J gene lost 7 bases, with 14 bases spanning the gap. CDR3: CASSTTRGNGELFF. The DNA of the CDR3 is TGTGCCAGCAGTACTACGAGGGGGAACGGGGAGCTGTTTTTT.

This clonotype was counted at least ten times. This sequence joins TRBV19 and TRBJ1-5; possibly TRBD1 for D (5 bases). The CDR3 runs to 16 residues. The V end was cut by 3 bases, the J end by 1 base, with 13 bases between. CDR1 LNHDA and CDR2 SQIVND come from the germline V gene (reference sequence). CDR3 sequence (DNA): TGTGCCAGTAGTATCGGGGCCAGGGCGAGCAATCAGCCCCAGCATTTT. This encodes CASSIGARASNQPQHF.

This clonotype came up many times. The CDR3 nucleotides are TGTGCCAGCTCAGAATCAACGGGACAGGGTACCTCCGGCTACACCTTC. The encoded protein is CASSESTGQGTSGYTF. The chain recombines TRBV18 with TRBJ1-2; 9 bases are a match to TRBD1. The CDR3 has 16 amino acids. With 5 bases clipped from V and 8 bases from J, the junction kept 15 bases outside the gene matches. Germline V gene sequence: CDR1 KGHSH, CDR2 LQKENI.

This clonotype showed up just once. A read error is possible here, since a much larger clone lies one base away. The rearrangement links TRBV4-3 to TRBJ1-5; D uncertain. This CDR3 spans 14 amino acids. V lost 6 bases to trimming and J lost 2 bases, with 11 bases between them. Germline V gene sequence: CDR1 LGHNA, CDR2 YSLEER. The CDR3: CASSVDIGNQPQHF. The CDR3 DNA follows: TGCGCCAGCAGTGTCGATATAGGCAATCAGCCCCAGCATTTT.

This clonotype was seen repeatedly, ten times or more. The chain links TRBV29-1 to TRBJ2-5; D is possibly TRBD2 (7 bases). The CDR3 is made up of 14 amino acids. Germline CDR1 is SQVTM and CDR2 is ANQGSEA. The germline V and J ends were trimmed by 3 bases and 5 bases, with 16 bases remaining between them. The CDR3 region has the DNA TGCAGCGTTGATGGGTGGGGGGGCCCTGAGACCCAGTACTTC. Amino acid sequence: CSVDGWGGPETQYF.

This clonotype has a count of ten or more. This CDR3 reads CASSFTQTGTGGAYNSPLHF. CDR3 DNA sequence: TGTGCCAGCAGTTTCACACAAACCGGGACAGGGGGTGCCTATAATTCACCCCTCCACTTT. This sequence joins TRBV28 and TRBJ1-6; TRBD1 matches at 11 bases. After removal of 3 bases from V and 2 bases from J, the junction contained 12 bases not matched to a gene. CDR1 is MDHEN, CDR2 SYDVKM, per germline. This CDR3 has 20 residues. Using reference TRBV28 and TRBJ1-6 for the parts outside the CDR3, the full variable domain is DVKVTQSSRYLVKRTGEKVFLECVQDMDHENMFWYRQDPGLGLRLIYFSYDVKMKEKGDIPEGYSVSREKKERFSLILESASTNQTSMYLCASSFTQTGTGGAYNSPLHFGNGTRLTVT.

This clonotype came up many times. The CDR3 protein is CASSLGLVGELFF. CDR3 coding DNA: TGTGCCAGCAGCTTAGGACTGGTCGGGGAGCTGTTTTTT. The gene calls are TRBV11-2 and TRBJ2-2; the D is unclear. The CDR3 has 13 residues. Germline assignment: CDR1 SGHAT and CDR2 FQNNGV. The ends were cut back, 1 base at V and 7 bases at J, with 7 bases in the middle.

This clonotype was counted at least ten times. The CDR3 DNA is TGTGCCACCAGTGACCGTAAAAATATGTTCCCAGATACGCAGTATTTT. Translating gives CATSDRKNMFPDTQYF. The V and J genes are TRBV24-1 and TRBJ2-3; the D is unclear. Germline V gene sequence: CDR1 KGHDR, CDR2 SFDVKD. This CDR3 contains 16 residues. Trimming removed 4 bases from V and 4 bases from J, with 17 bases in between.

This clonotype has at least ten counts. A clone one base away is much larger, so this may be a read error. V is TRBV6-4 and J is TRBJ2-7; no reliable D call. CDR3 length equals 11 residues. Germline values: CDR1 MRHNA, CDR2 SNTAGT. Trimming cost V 4 bases and J 4 bases, with 5 bases left between them. In DNA form, the CDR3 reads TGTGCCAGCAGTGTGTTGTACGAGCAGTACTTC. This encodes CASSVLYEQYF.

This clonotype was seen a few times. Since a much larger clone is just one base distant, this may be a read error. The J gene is TRBJ2-5, the V gene TRBV6-2 or TRBV6-3, with D perhaps matching TRBD1 (6 bases). CDR3 length equals 15 residues. Germline V gene lookup returns CDR1 MNHEY and CDR2 SVGEGT. The DNA for the CDR3 is TGTGCCATCAGTACTACAGGGCTAAAGGGGGAGACCCAGTACTTC. Translated, it gives CAISTTGLKGETQYF.

The V and J genes are TRBV6-5 and TRBJ2-5; 10 bases are a match to TRBD1. Unmatched junction bases numbered 2, after V lost 6 bases and J lost 7 bases. CDR1 MNHEY and CDR2 SVGAGI come from the germline V gene. This CDR3 is built from 12 residues. CDR3 residues: CASRGQGGTQYF. The CDR3 DNA follows: TGTGCCAGCAGAGGACAGGGGGGGACCCAGTACTTC.

This rearrangement joins TRBV28 to TRBJ2-7; the match to TRBD2 covers 10 bases. CDR3 length equals 15 residues. V dropped 4 bases and J dropped 6; count of bases not matched to a gene: 9. Germline V gives CDR1 MDHEN, CDR2 SYDVKM. The DNA of the CDR3 is TGTGCCAGCAGTTCCTTCTTCAGCGGGAGGGTCGAGCAGTACTTC. It codes for CASSSFFSGRVEQYF.